This T cell receptor (beta chain) was documented in a study of tumor-infiltrating lymphocytes in primary liver carcinoma. Study in general: All patients, whether men or women, fell within 30 to 69 years of age. There were tumors of stage T1-T3 N0M0, each 4.2 to 10 cm across. Study-wide findings and caveats: In tumor-adjacent and tumor-blood pairs, overlap was lower than in tumor region pairs.

The CDR3 totals 14 residues. Germline assignment: CDR1 GTSNPN and CDR2 SVGIG (reference sequence). From 500 to 600 ng of total RNA, TCR beta-specific cDNA was reverse-transcribed using a constant-region primer. It was through three nested multiplex PCR rounds of slightly modified ARM-PCR that TCR beta libraries arose. In the first two PCR rounds, TRBV1-TRBV30 forward primers were paired with a C-beta reverse primer, and each round lasted approximately 9 cycles. TCRdb used MiXCR to reprocess the multiplex PCR reads, holding one entry per CDR3 protein. The table lists 80,000 or so distinct CDR3 sequences, 71% of them singletons, with roughly an eighth in the top ten. Of note for this clonotype: The antigen remains unidentified. Being one base from a much bigger clone, this may be a read error.

From about 20-30 mg of unsorted bulk tissue, DNA and RNA were co-extracted together. Enrolled patients were chronically infected with HBV and treatment-naive. The sequenced material came from liver tumor tissue from sampling region 4. Subset specified: tumor region T4, right-lateral pole. The receptor was derived from a woman aged 60 to 75 with primary liver carcinoma and hepatitis B virus infection. The V and J genes are TRBV30 and TRBJ2-2; 9 bases are a match to TRBD1. The CDR3 reads CAWSGTGEVGEMFF. CDR3 nucleotide sequence: TGTGCCTGGAGTGGGACAGGGGAGGTCGGGGAGATGTTTTTT.